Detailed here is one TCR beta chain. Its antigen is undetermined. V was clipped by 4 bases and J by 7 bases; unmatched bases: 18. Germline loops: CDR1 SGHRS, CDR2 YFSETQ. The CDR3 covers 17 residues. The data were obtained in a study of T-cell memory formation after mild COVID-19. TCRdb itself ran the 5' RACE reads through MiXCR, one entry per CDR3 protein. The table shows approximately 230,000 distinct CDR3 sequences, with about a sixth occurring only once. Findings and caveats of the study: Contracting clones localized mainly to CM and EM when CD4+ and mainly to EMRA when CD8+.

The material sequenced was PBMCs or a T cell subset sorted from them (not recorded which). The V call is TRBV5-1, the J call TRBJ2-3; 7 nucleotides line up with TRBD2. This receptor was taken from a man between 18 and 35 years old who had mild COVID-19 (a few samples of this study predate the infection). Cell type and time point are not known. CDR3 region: CASSAREGRALMNTQYF. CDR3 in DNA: TGCGCCAGCAGCGCCAGGGAGGGGAGGGCCCTCATGAATACGCAGTATTTT.